These T cell receptor beta chains were read from a single sample in a study of blood T cell repertoires in COVID-19. Repertoires were generated with immunoSEQ multiplex PCR, while TCRdb's copy carries only in-frame clones and drops some. Found here are 200,000 to 250,000 clones, about 88% of them singletons; the top ten hold over 6%. Sequencing was done on a sample of peripheral blood. These receptors originate from a woman in her sixties or seventies with active or convalescent COVID-19. The CDR3 runs from the conserved cysteine through the conserved F or W. The D gene is left open where the match is weak. Rows may omit the clone size; those that give it use once, few, many or a size class.

j_call | d_call | clone_size | v_call | cdr3_aa | cdr3_nt
TRBJ2-1 | - | - | TRBV4-3 | CASSQGDLRGNEQFF | TGCGCCAGCAGCCAAGGAGATCTTCGGGGAAATGAGCAGTTCTTC
TRBJ2-3 | TRBD2 | - | TRBV19 | CASSMGGVRTDTQYF | TGTGCCAGTAGTATGGGAGGGGTTAGGACAGATACGCAGTATTTT
TRBJ1-2 | TRBD1 | - | TRBV27 | CASSLKGQGRYTF | TGTGCCAGCAGTTTAAAGGGACAGGGGCGCTACACCTTC
TRBJ1-3 | - | - | TRBV19 | CASSIKTSGNTIYF | TGTGCCAGTAGTATTAAGACATCTGGAAACACCATATATTTT
TRBJ2-7 | - | - | TRBV6-5 | CASSLDYFGEQYF | TGTGCCAGCAGTCTGGACTATTTTGGCGAGCAGTACTTC
TRBJ2-2 | - | - | TRBV11-3 | CASSLQGELFF | TGTGCCAGCAGCCTTCAGGGGGAGCTGTTTTTT
TRBJ2-1 | TRBD2 | - | TRBV10-3 | CAARESLAGGSYNEQFF | TGTGCCGCGAGGGAGAGTCTAGCGGGGGGTAGCTACAATGAGCAGTTCTTC
TRBJ1-5 | - | - | TRBV6-1 | CASSESSRGNQPQHF | TGTGCCAGCAGTGAAAGTAGCAGGGGCAATCAGCCCCAGCATTTT
TRBJ1-1 | - | - | TRBV19 | CASTYGGREKGSTEAFF | TGTGCCAGTACTTATGGGGGGAGGGAGAAGGGGAGCACTGAAGCTTTCTTT
TRBJ1-4 | TRBD1 | - | TRBV18 | CASSPNRGRKEKLFF | TGTGCCAGCTCACCGAACAGGGGGCGGAAGGAAAAACTGTTTTTT
TRBJ2-7 | TRBD1 | - | TRBV27 | CASSRQGATYEQYF | TGTGCCAGCAGTAGACAGGGGGCCACCTACGAGCAGTACTTC
TRBJ2-3 | TRBD2 | - | TRBV6-1 | CASSESGGPGDTQYF | TGTGCCAGCAGTGAGAGCGGGGGGCCTGGAGATACGCAGTATTTT
TRBJ1-5 | - | - | TRBV6-1 | CASSEALGQPQHF | TGTGCCAGCAGTGAAGCCCTCGGTCAGCCCCAGCATTTT
TRBJ1-2 | - | - | TRBV7-2 | CASSLVGQIGFYGYTF | TGTGCCAGCAGCTTAGTGGGGCAGATTGGATTCTATGGCTACACCTTC
TRBJ2-7 | TRBD2 | - | TRBV19 | CASSKLAGGPGEQYF | TGTGCCAGTAGCAAACTAGCGGGGGGCCCAGGAGAGCAGTACTTC
TRBJ1-1 | - | - | TRBV5-5 | CASSLWGGTEAFF | TGTGCCAGCAGCTTGTGGGGGGGTACTGAAGCTTTCTTT
TRBJ1-1 | - | - | TRBV7-2 | CASSFPMNTEAFF | TGTGCCAGCAGCTTCCCCATGAACACTGAAGCTTTCTTT
TRBJ2-5 | - | - | TRBV5-1 | CASSQQGLQTRETQYF | TGCGCCAGCAGTCAACAGGGCCTCCAAACGCGAGAGACCCAGTACTTC
TRBJ1-5 | TRBD1 | - | TRBV27 | CASSLGRGSNQPQHF | TGTGCCAGCAGTTTGGGCAGGGGGAGTAATCAGCCCCAGCATTTT
TRBJ1-2 | - | - | TRBV19 | CASTPPSAVYGYTF | TGTGCCAGTACCCCTCCCAGTGCAGTCTATGGCTACACCTTC
TRBJ2-4 | - | - | TRBV2 | CASTRQNIQYF | TGTGCCAGCACTAGGCAAAACATTCAGTACTTC
TRBJ1-2 | - | - | TRBV14 | CASSQGDIQDYGYTF | TGTGCCAGCAGCCAAGGGGACATTCAGGACTATGGCTACACCTTC
TRBJ1-2 | - | few | TRBV5-6 | CASSLAVRATYGYTF | TGTGCCAGCAGCTTGGCCGTCAGGGCAACATATGGCTACACCTTC
TRBJ1-2 | - | - | TRBV18 | CASSPSLERGYGYTF | TGTGCCAGCTCACCCTCCCTAGAGCGAGGATATGGCTACACCTTC
TRBJ2-1 | - | - | TRBV2 | CASAPRGPNYNEQFF | TGTGCCAGTGCACCCAGGGGACCGAACTACAATGAGCAGTTCTTC
TRBJ2-5 | - | - | TRBV18 | CASSPLVETQYF | TGTGCCAGCTCACCATTAGTAGAGACCCAGTACTTC
TRBJ2-2 | TRBD2 | - | TRBV11-3 | CASRPGLADTGELFF | TGTGCCAGCAGACCAGGACTAGCGGACACCGGGGAGCTGTTTTTT
TRBJ2-2 | TRBD2 | - | TRBV7-9 | CASSSQAGGQTGELFF | TGTGCCAGCAGCTCCCAAGCGGGGGGGCAAACCGGGGAGCTGTTTTTT
TRBJ1-2 | TRBD1 | - | TRBV19 | CASTTGTGGYGYTF | TGTGCCAGTACTACCGGGACAGGGGGCTATGGCTACACCTTC
TRBJ2-1 | TRBD1 | - | TRBV12-5 | CASRDRVNEQFF | TGTGCTAGCCGGGACAGGGTAAATGAGCAGTTCTTC
TRBJ1-2 | TRBD1 | - | TRBV18 | CASSLPPGQGRANYGYTF | TGTGCCAGCTCACTCCCTCCGGGACAGGGTAGAGCTAACTATGGCTACACCTTC
TRBJ2-5 | TRBD1 | - | TRBV27 | CASSFYRGREETQYF | TGTGCCAGCAGTTTTTACAGGGGGCGAGAAGAGACCCAGTACTTC
TRBJ2-1 | TRBD2 | - | TRBV3-1/TRBV3-2 | CASSPVAGVYNEQFF | TGTGCCAGCAGCCCAGTAGCGGGGGTATACAATGAGCAGTTCTTC
TRBJ1-2 | TRBD1 | few | TRBV5-6 | CASSQGQGSGYTF | TGTGCCAGCAGCCAAGGACAGGGGTCTGGCTACACCTTC
TRBJ2-1 | TRBD1 | - | TRBV19 | CASSIPQTGGHNEQFF | TGTGCCAGTAGTATACCCCAGACAGGGGGCCATAATGAGCAGTTCTTC
TRBJ1-2 | TRBD1 | - | TRBV7-2 | CASSRQGGGYTF | TGTGCCAGCAGCCGACAGGGAGGTGGCTACACCTTC
TRBJ2-3 | TRBD1 | - | TRBV19 | CASSPTGAPDTQYF | TGTGCCAGTAGCCCAACAGGGGCTCCAGATACGCAGTATTTT
TRBJ1-4 | - | once | TRBV6-5 | CASSYSRATGGEKLFF | TGTGCCAGCAGTTACTCGAGGGCGACAGGCGGTGAAAAACTGTTTTTT
TRBJ1-2 | - | - | TRBV6-5 | CASRKSGTLYGYTF | TGTGCCAGCAGGAAATCCGGGACACTCTATGGCTACACCTTC
TRBJ1-4 | TRBD1 | - | TRBV5-6 | CASSTGQVSNEKLFF | TGTGCCAGCAGCACGGGACAGGTTAGCAATGAAAAACTGTTTTTT
TRBJ2-3 | TRBD1 | - | TRBV7-2 | CASSFDRVSTDTQYF | TGTGCCAGCAGCTTCGACAGGGTTAGCACAGATACGCAGTATTTT
TRBJ2-3 | TRBD2 | - | TRBV5-1 | CASSSLAGGLPRPSTDTQYF | TGCGCCAGCAGCTCTTTAGCGGGGGGCCTACCCCGCCCTAGCACAGATACGCAGTATTTT
TRBJ1-1 | - | once | TRBV18 | CASSPLANTEAFF | TGTGCCAGCTCACCACTGGCGAACACTGAAGCTTTCTTT
TRBJ1-5 | - | - | TRBV18 | CASSPQTGMQPQHF | TGTGCCAGCTCACCACAAACAGGGATGCAGCCCCAGCATTTT
TRBJ1-1 | TRBD1 | - | TRBV12-3/TRBV12-4 | CASSFTDRTEAFF | TGTGCCAGCAGTTTTACGGACAGGACTGAAGCTTTCTTT
TRBJ2-1 | - | - | TRBV7-6 | CASSLDLRQFF | TGTGCCAGCAGCCTAGACTTGCGGCAGTTCTTC
TRBJ2-7 | TRBD1 | - | TRBV18 | CASSLSPGQTFYEQYF | TGTGCCAGCTCACTTTCTCCGGGACAGACTTTCTACGAGCAGTACTTC
TRBJ1-2 | - | few | TRBV20-1 | CSAPEQSFYTF | TGCAGTGCTCCTGAACAGAGCTTCTACACCTTC
TRBJ1-2 | - | once | TRBV12-3/TRBV12-4 | CASSAQTHGYTF | TGTGCCAGCAGCGCCCAGACACATGGCTACACCTTC
TRBJ2-1 | TRBD1 | - | TRBV4-2 | CASSPTGQGDNEQFF | TGTGCCAGCAGCCCTACGGGACAGGGGGACAATGAGCAGTTCTTC